The 10 T cell receptor beta chains below were found in one sample sequenced in a study of graft-versus-host responses after intestinal transplantation. Only in-frame clones appear in the TCRdb table, and some are missing; sequencing was by immunoSEQ multiplex PCR. The sample carries 20,000 to 25,000 clones, 35% to 50% recorded once. With approximately 200,000 irradiated, violet-dye-labeled stimulator cells, approximately 200,000 CFSE-labeled responder cells were plated. The source material was alloreactive CD8+ T cells from a mixed lymphocyte reaction culture, sampled before intestinal transplant. As to subset: CFSE-low proliferating T cells sorted from roughly 6-day pre-transplant mixed lymphocyte reaction (GvH or HvG direction). The receptor source for this set is a human patient who received an intestinal transplant.

V is TRBV27 and J is TRBJ2-7, with D possibly matching TRBD2 (6 bases). Trimming removed 2 bases from V and 5 bases from J, with 10 bases in between. CDR3 length equals 13 residues. Germline V gene data show CDR1 as MNHEY and CDR2 as SMNVEV (reference sequence). In DNA form, the CDR3 reads TGTGCCAGCAGTTTAAGCGGGTTCCACGAGCAGTACTTC. Amino acids: CASSLSGFHEQYF.

The chain couples TRBV29-1 to TRBJ1-1; D is undetermined. This CDR3 has 13 residues. V was cut by 7 bases and J by 1 base, with 13 bases left in between. Germline CDR1 and CDR2: SQVTM and ANQGSEA. CDR3 in DNA: TGCAGCGCCCAGAGAGGAGGGAACACTGAAGCTTTCTTT. Amino acid sequence: CSAQRGGNTEAFF. Full variable domain (rest looked up from reference TRBV29-1 and TRBJ1-1): SAVISQKPSRDICQRGTSLTIQCQVDSQVTMMFWYRQQPGQSLTLIATANQGSEATYESGFVIDKFPISRPNLTFSTLTVSNMSPEDSSIYLCSAQRGGNTEAFFGQGTRLTVV.

This clone was counted once. V and J are TRBV10-2 and TRBJ2-7; TRBD1 might be the D (6 bases). The CDR3 has 13 residues. Germline values: CDR1 WSHSY, CDR2 SAAADI. The V and J ends lost 6 bases and 3 bases respectively, with 12 bases between them. The CDR3 is CASSEQGFYEQYF. CDR3 nucleotides: TGCGCCAGCAGCGAACAGGGATTCTACGAGCAGTACTTC.

The chain employs TRBV7-9 and TRBJ1-4, with D tentatively TRBD1 (5 bases). The CDR3 loop spans 13 amino acids. V was clipped by 2 bases and J by 8 bases, with 9 bases between them. From germline, CDR1 is SEHNR and CDR2 FQNEAQ (reference sequence). The CDR3 DNA is TGTGCCAGCAGCTTAACAGGACGAGAAAAACTGTTTTTT. It codes for CASSLTGREKLFF.

This clone was seen a handful of times. The chain has TRBV23-1 and TRBJ2-7, with unresolved D. TRBV23-1 is assigned to the ORF class and has an uncertain function. V was shortened by 3 bases and J by 2 bases, with 11 bases between the two germline ends. The CDR3 has 14 residues. For the CDR3, the DNA is TGCGCCAGCAGTCATTACGGGCTTACCTACGAGCAGTACTTC. It codes for CASSHYGLTYEQYF.

This rearrangement joins TRBV5-8 to TRBJ2-1; 7 bases fit TRBD2. Germline V CDR1 and CDR2: SGHTS, YDEGEE. The length of the CDR3 is 15 residues. Trimming cost V 4 bases and J 0 bases; bases outside gene matches: 4. CDR3 protein: CASSPGRSSYNEQFF. DNA for the CDR3: TGTGCCAGCAGCCCCGGGAGGAGCTCCTACAATGAGCAGTTCTTC.

By sample share, this clone is medium-sized. V and J are TRBV27 and TRBJ1-2, with 7 bases lining up with TRBD1. The CDR3 is 15 residues long. Germline lookup yields CDR1 MNHEY and CDR2 SMNVEV (reference sequence). V shed 5 bases and J 1 base; nucleotides not matched to a gene: 7. The CDR3 DNA is TGTGCCAGCAGTCCCGGGACAGTCAATAACTATGGCTACACCTTC. Translating it yields CASSPGTVNNYGYTF.

Details on this clone: One end of the junction fails to match germline, which may point to a read error. V gene TRBV7-7 combines with J gene TRBJ2-1; 8 bases line up with TRBD2. This CDR3 has 15 amino acids. Germline assignment: CDR1 SSHAT and CDR2 FNYEAQ (reference sequence). The CDR3 DNA reads TGTGCTAGCAGCTTGGGGGGCGGGAGGTTCAATGAGCAGTTCTTC. Amino acids: CASSLGGGRFNEQFF.

This clone turned up a few times. V is TRBV11-3 and J is TRBJ2-1; perhaps TRBD2 as D (6 bases). V lost 1 base and J lost 7, with 11 bases in between. This CDR3 is built from 14 residues. Looked up from germline, CDR1 is SGHNT and CDR2 is YENEEA. CDR3 protein: CASSLGGGVNEQFF. Here the CDR3 DNA reads TGTGCCAGCAGCTTAGGCGGAGGGGTGAATGAGCAGTTCTTC.

A remark on this clone: Mismatch with germline at one junction end may stem from a read error. The chain employs TRBV7-7 and TRBJ2-1; no reliable D call. The CDR3 covers 13 residues. CDR1 SSHAT and CDR2 FNYEAQ come from the germline V gene (reference sequence). In DNA, the CDR3 is TGTGCTAGCAGCTTAAATCGATACAATGAGCAGTTCTTC. This sequence encodes CASSLNRYNEQFF.